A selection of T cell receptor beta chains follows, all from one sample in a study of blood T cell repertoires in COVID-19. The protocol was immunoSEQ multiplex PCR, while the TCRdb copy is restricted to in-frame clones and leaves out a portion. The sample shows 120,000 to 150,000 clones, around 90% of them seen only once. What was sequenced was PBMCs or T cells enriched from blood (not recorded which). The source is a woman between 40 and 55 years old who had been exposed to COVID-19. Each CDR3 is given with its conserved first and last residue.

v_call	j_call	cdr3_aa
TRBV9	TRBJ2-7	CASSRTSGGTLEQYF
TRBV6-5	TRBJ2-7	CASSYWTGSSYEQYF
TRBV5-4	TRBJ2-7	CASSFQGADEQYF
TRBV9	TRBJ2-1	CASSTKGREGAHEQFF
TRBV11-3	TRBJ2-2	CASSPLTGELFF
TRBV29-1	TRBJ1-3	CSVERGVSIYF
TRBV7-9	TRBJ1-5	CASSTETSRQPQHF
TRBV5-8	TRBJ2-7	CASSLTDGEQYF
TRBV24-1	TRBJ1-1	CATSDPIQGDTEAFF
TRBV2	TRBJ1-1	CASSQDRSNTEAFF
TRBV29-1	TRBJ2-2	CSAAASGRRNTGELFF
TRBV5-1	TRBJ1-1	CASSLYSEAFF
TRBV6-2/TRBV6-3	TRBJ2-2	CASSYHRGQLYTGELFF
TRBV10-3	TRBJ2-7	CAISEPFGQHYEQYF
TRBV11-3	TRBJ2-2	CASSPGQRNTGELFF
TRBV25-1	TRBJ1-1	CASSELDGRPEAFF
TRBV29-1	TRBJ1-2	CSVEANYGYTF
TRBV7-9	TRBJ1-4	CASSSQGAEEKLFF
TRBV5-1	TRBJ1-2	CASSEHSTGGGYGYTF
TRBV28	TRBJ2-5	CASSSGDSGETQYF
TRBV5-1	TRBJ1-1	CASSLDTTSNTEAFF
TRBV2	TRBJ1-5	CASSLGQQPQHF
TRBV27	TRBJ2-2	CASRPGTGWAGELFF
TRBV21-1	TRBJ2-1	CASSKGLAASSGNEQFF
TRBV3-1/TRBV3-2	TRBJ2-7	CASSQAGDRGYEQYF
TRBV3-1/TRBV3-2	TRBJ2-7	CASSLTYGTSFYEQYF
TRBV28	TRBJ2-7	CASRYSSYEQYF
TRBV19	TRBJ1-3	CASSIVQTIFSGNTIYF
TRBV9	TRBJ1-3	CASSVGRGSLTGNTIYF
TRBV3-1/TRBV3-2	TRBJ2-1	CASSQVTGGLNEQFF
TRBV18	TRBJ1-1	CASSPRGEVLFF
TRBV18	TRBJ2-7	CASSLRTSGRAVRVEQYF
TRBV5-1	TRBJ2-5	CASSLSASGLGETQYF
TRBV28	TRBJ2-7	CASSIRGGLAGGSEQYF